This TCR beta chain was obtained from a study of T-cell memory formation after mild COVID-19. In the study overall: Clusters of TCRs were largely donor specific. Broader study findings: Specificity for SARS-CoV-2 was not confirmed among the second-wave clones peaking on day 37. Cross-reactive memory apparently joined, as some responding clones appeared in pre-infection memory. Largely, contracting CD4+ clones fell within CM and EM, and contracting CD8+ clones within EMRA.

This clonotype has just a few counts. The antigen is undetermined. TCRdb re-derived calls from the 5' RACE reads in MiXCR, one entry per CDR3 protein. The profile shows around 510,000 distinct CDR3 sequences, about 22% of them singletons. Trimming at V came to 3 bases and at J to 5 bases, leaving 2 bases not matched to a gene. The CDR3 contains 14 residues. Looked up from germline, CDR1 is LGHNT and CDR2 is FRNRAP. The source is an adult woman who had mild COVID-19 (a few samples of this study predate the infection). Cell type and time point are not known. Sequencing used PBMCs or a T cell subset sorted from them (not recorded which). V is TRBV12-5 and J is TRBJ2-1; 9 positions agree with TRBD1. CDR3 sequence: CASGLGQGHNEQFF. In nucleotides, the CDR3 is TGTGCTAGTGGTTTAGGACAGGGGCACAATGAGCAGTTCTTC.